This TCR beta chain is drawn from a study of control samples from healthy donors and cancer patients. The V gene lost 4 bases and the J gene lost 5 bases, with 15 bases spanning the gap. The CDR3 has 15 residues. Germline V lookup: CDR1 LNHDA, CDR2 SQIVND (reference sequence). Profiling relied on immunoSEQ multiplex PCR, and the TCRdb table lists in-frame clones only, not all of them. The data hold some 140,000 clones, with 80% to 95% observed a single time. This rearrangement joins TRBV19 to TRBJ1-5, with D possibly TRBD1 on 5 matching bases. Sequencing input: blood. This TCR was recovered from a man younger than 45 in good health. The DNA for the CDR3 is TGTGCCAGTAGTAGACGCCTGGGACTCCATCAGCCCCAGCATTTT. Its translation: CASSRRLGLHQPQHF.